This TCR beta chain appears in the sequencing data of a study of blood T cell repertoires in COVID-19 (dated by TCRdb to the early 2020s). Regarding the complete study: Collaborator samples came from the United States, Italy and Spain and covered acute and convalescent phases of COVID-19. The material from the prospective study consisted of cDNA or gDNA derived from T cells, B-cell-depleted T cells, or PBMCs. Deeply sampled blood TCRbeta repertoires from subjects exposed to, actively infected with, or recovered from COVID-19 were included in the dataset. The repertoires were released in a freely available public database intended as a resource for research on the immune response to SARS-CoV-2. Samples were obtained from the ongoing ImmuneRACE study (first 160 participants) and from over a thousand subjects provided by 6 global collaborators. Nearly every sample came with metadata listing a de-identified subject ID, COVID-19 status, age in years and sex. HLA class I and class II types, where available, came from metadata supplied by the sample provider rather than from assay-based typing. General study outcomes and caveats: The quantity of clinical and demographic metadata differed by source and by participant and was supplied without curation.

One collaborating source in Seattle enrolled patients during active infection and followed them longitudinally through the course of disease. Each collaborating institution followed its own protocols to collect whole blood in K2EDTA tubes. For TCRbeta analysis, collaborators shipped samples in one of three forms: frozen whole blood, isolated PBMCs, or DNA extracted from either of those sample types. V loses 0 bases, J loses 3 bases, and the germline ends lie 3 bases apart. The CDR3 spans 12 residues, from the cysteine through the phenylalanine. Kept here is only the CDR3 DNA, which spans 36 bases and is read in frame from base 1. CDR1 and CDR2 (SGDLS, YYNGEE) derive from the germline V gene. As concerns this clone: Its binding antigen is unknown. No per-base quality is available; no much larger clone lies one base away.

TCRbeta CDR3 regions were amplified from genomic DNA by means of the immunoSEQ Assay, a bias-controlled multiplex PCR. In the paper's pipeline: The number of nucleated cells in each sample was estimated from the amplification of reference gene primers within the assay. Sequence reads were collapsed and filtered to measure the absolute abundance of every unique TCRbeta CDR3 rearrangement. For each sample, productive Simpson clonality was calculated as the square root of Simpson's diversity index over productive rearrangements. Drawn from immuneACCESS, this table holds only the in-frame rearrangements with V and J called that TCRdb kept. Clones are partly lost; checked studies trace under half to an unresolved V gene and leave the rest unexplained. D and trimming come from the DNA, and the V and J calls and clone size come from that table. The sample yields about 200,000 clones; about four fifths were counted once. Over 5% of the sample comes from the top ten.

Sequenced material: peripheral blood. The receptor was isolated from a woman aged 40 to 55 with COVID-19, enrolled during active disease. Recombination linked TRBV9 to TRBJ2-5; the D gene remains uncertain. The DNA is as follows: TGTGCCAGCAGCGTAGGCGAAGAGACCCAGTACTTC. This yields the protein CASSVGEETQYF.